This is a list of T cell receptor beta chains from one sample in a study of blood T cells in healthy people across ages. TCRdb re-derived calls from the 5' RACE reads in MiXCR, one entry per CDR3 protein. Of over 550,000 distinct CDR3 sequences detected, roughly 31% appear once; the ten largest clones hold approximately 14%. Material: blood. The receptors were sampled from a woman older than 75 in good health. Each CDR3 is given without its conserved first and last residue. Some rows mark clone size as missing; the rest say once, few, many or name a class of expanded clone.

V gene	clone size	J gene	CDR3 length	CDR3 protein
TRBV4-1	many	TRBJ2-7	14	ASSQDLGADSYEQY
TRBV25-1	many	TRBJ2-3	13	ASSSLQGGTDTQY
TRBV6-1	many	TRBJ2-6	13	ASSEARLGANVLT
TRBV10-3	many	TRBJ2-7	9	ATTGAYEQY
TRBV20-1	many	TRBJ2-5	11	SATPGAGETQY
TRBV7-2	-	TRBJ2-3	12	ASSLGERGGSQY
TRBV20-1	-	TRBJ1-2	10	SAIGQEASYT
TRBV20-1	-	TRBJ1-1	16	SARVGRGPTLLNTEAF
TRBV7-3	many	TRBJ1-4	12	ASYPDRESEKLF
TRBV5-1	many	TRBJ2-7	12	ASNTGTTVAEQY
TRBV12-3/TRBV12-4	many	TRBJ1-1	12	ASSFGGGNTEAF
TRBV28	many	TRBJ2-7	12	ASRDGGPRYEQY
TRBV6-1	many	TRBJ1-6	13	ASSDTGAGNSPLH
TRBV20-1	many	TRBJ2-7	13	SARDAGPRSYEQY
TRBV15	-	TRBJ2-1	16	ATSRDRGGGPIDNEQF
TRBV29-1	-	TRBJ2-2	12	SVENPGLAGELF
TRBV5-1	many	TRBJ2-1	14	ASSIRRGGSYNEQF
TRBV19	-	TRBJ2-2	13	ASSKTRSGSGELF
TRBV27	-	TRBJ2-3	10	ASSPTWDTQY
TRBV12-3/TRBV12-4	many	TRBJ2-7	12	ASSLAGVTYEQY
TRBV5-6	many	TRBJ2-1	10	ASNIQGSEQF
TRBV9	few	TRBJ1-2	13	ASSPQGQAPYGYT
TRBV18	-	TRBJ1-5	13	ASSPISLVDQPQH
TRBV7-3	-	TRBJ2-1	11	ASSLTFGDEQF
TRBV4-1	-	TRBJ2-7	11	ASSQALTYEQY
TRBV7-2	many	TRBJ2-5	12	ASSPTPGVGTQY
TRBV5-6	-	TRBJ1-4	13	ASSLSGTAREKRF